A single T cell receptor beta chain is shown here with its context. The sample is drawn from a study of blood T cells in healthy people across ages. With a J-beta primer mix and a sample-barcoded 5' primer, a second PCR ran about 6 to 11 cycles. TCRdb recomputed calls from the 5' RACE reads with MiXCR, one row per CDR3 protein. This sample carries about 800,000 distinct CDR3 sequences, around 25% of them seen once, and the ten largest clones take under 4.5%. Per germline, CDR1 MNHNS and CDR2 SASEGT. The CDR3 has 17 residues. Trimming pared 6 bases from V and 4 bases from J, leaving 24 bases between. Another study also made use of these data, one on T cells of mothers and their children. According to that study: Comparable shaping of TCR recombination output by thymic selection was observed in related and unrelated pairs.

The chain carries TRBV6-1 and TRBJ2-5; D remains unclear. This TCR came from a boy under 18 in good health. The sequenced sample consisted of blood. In nucleotides, the CDR3 is TGTGCCAGCAGCGGGTTTGGACCTCATTCGGGCGGAGAGACCCAGTACTTC. Amino acid sequence: CASSGFGPHSGGETQYF.